These 15 T cell receptor beta chains came from one sample sequenced in a study of shared clonotypes between healthy human individuals. Naive-designated CD8 cells lacked CD45RO, were positively enriched for CCR7, and omitted terminally differentiated effector memory CD45RA+ cells. The data were produced by immunoSEQ multiplex PCR, yet TCRdb's version contains in-frame clones alone and is incomplete. The data contain 2 million or so clones, about 94% of them singletons. Sequencing was done on a sample of naive CD8+ T cells sorted from blood. These receptors came from a young man in good health.

The genes are TRBV2 and TRBJ1-5, with D tentatively TRBD1 (5 bases). Germline values: CDR1 SNHLY, CDR2 FYNNEI. Between the trimmed V and J ends, which lost 3 bases and 5 bases, there was a span of 11 bases. This CDR3 comprises 14 residues. The CDR3 loop reads CASSDGTFDQPQHF. CDR3 sequence (DNA): TGTGCCAGCAGTGATGGGACTTTCGATCAGCCCCAGCATTTT.

This clone has more than one count but fewer than ten. V gene TRBV27 combines with J gene TRBJ1-6; D is uncertain. The V gene lost 0 bases and the J gene lost 6 bases, with 3 bases spanning the gap. The CDR3 spans 13 residues. CDR1 and CDR2 (germline): MNHEY, SMNVEV (reference sequence). The CDR3 sequence is CASSLSFNSPLHF. The CDR3 nucleotides read TGTGCCAGCAGTTTATCGTTTAATTCACCCCTCCACTTT.

This chain uses TRBV4-3 with TRBJ2-1; D possibly uses TRBD1 or TRBD2 (6 bases each). Germline loops: CDR1 LGHNA, CDR2 YSLEER. Trimming left V 1 base short and J 7 bases short, with 20 bases between. CDR3 length: 17 residues. The CDR3 reads CASSQVWGAAPGNEQFF. CDR3 sequence (DNA): TGCGCCAGCAGCCAAGTATGGGGGGCCGCTCCAGGTAATGAGCAGTTCTTC.

The CDR3 reads CASSALTSGGGWDPYEQYF. The CDR3 DNA follows: TGTGCCAGCAGTGCGCTGACTAGCGGGGGGGGTTGGGATCCCTACGAGCAGTACTTC. The V gene is TRBV6-1, the J gene TRBJ2-7; 14 bases align to TRBD2. The germline CDR1 and CDR2 sequences are MNHNS and SASEGT. The CDR3 is 19 amino acids. With 4 bases clipped from V and 2 bases from J, the junction kept 13 bases outside the gene matches.

With regard to this clone: Other DNA sequences within the sample encode an identical CDR3. The rearrangement links TRBV30 to TRBJ2-7, with 7 bases aligning to TRBD2. The CDR3 runs to 15 residues. Germline CDR1 reads GTSNPN; CDR2 reads SVGIG (reference sequence). V shed 3 bases and J 4 bases; nucleotides not matched to a gene: 12. The CDR3 nucleotides are TGTGCCTGGAGCCCAATAACTAGCGTGGGGTACGAGCAGTACTTC. This translates into CAWSPITSVGYEQYF. The full variable domain, rest sourced from reference TRBV30 and TRBJ2-7, is SQTIHQWPATLVQPVGSPLSLECTVEGTSNPNLYWYRQAAGRGLQLLFYSVGIGQISSEVPQNLSASRPQDRQFILSSKKLLLSDSGFYLCAWSPITSVGYEQYFGPGTRLTVT.

The rearrangement uses TRBV7-6 and TRBJ1-3; D might be TRBD1 (5 bases). V lost 9 bases and J lost 0, with 27 bases in between. Germline V CDR1 and CDR2: SGHVS, FNYEAQ. The CDR3 has 19 residues. In DNA, the CDR3 is TGTGCCAGGATGGATGAAGAGCCGGGATCAGGGAACTCTGGAAACACCATATATTTT. Translating it yields CARMDEEPGSGNSGNTIYF.

The V call is TRBV27, the J call TRBJ2-1, with 8 bases fitting TRBD1. V was clipped by 5 bases and J by 8 bases; unmatched bases: 2. The CDR3 consists of 12 residues. Germline V CDR1 and CDR2: MNHEY, SMNVEV (reference sequence). CDR3 sequence (DNA): TGTGCCAGCAGTACGACAGGGGATGAGCAGTTCTTC. Translation gives CASSTTGDEQFF.

On this clone: The sample carries other DNA sequences with the same CDR3. The chain uses TRBV27 and TRBJ1-2; no definite D call. CDR3 size: 14 residues. V was pared by 3 bases and J by 2 bases, with 10 bases between. Germline lookup yields CDR1 MNHEY and CDR2 SMNVEV (reference sequence). This CDR3 is CASSLGGGNYGYTF. DNA of the CDR3: TGTGCCAGCAGTTTGGGTGGCGGGAACTATGGCTACACCTTC.

This chain links TRBV2 with TRBJ1-6; 8 nucleotides align to TRBD1. This CDR3 is 14 amino acids long. CDR1 is SNHLY, CDR2 FYNNEI, per germline. V was clipped by 5 bases and J by 8 bases; unmatched bases: 5. The CDR3 is CASSSDREDSPLHF. For the CDR3, the DNA is TGTGCCAGCAGTTCGGACAGGGAGGATTCACCCCTCCACTTT. The whole variable domain, filled in from reference TRBV2 and TRBJ1-6, reads EPEVTQTPSHQVTQMGQEVILRCVPISNHLYFYWYRQILGQKVEFLVSFYNNEISEKSEIFDDQFSVERPDGSNFTLKIRSTKLEDSAMYFCASSSDREDSPLHFGNGTRLTVT.

The chain employs TRBV29-1 and TRBJ1-2; D is perhaps TRBD1 (6 bases). Germline V gene lookup returns CDR1 SQVTM and CDR2 ANQGSEA. This CDR3 spans 13 amino acids. V was shortened by 3 bases and J by 3 bases, with 11 bases between the two germline ends. CDR3 residues: CSVDRGGDYGYTF. The CDR3 nucleotides are TGCAGCGTTGACAGGGGCGGCGACTATGGCTACACCTTC.

The gene calls are TRBV6-6 and TRBJ2-1, with 10 bases that match TRBD2. Germline V gene data show CDR1 as MNHNY and CDR2 as SVGAGI (reference sequence). Germline trimming cut 6 bases from V and 5 bases from J; bases unmatched to any gene: 7. CDR3 length: 15 residues. CDR3 DNA: TGTGCCAGCAGGCTTCTAGCGGGGGCCAACAATGAGCAGTTCTTC. Protein sequence: CASRLLAGANNEQFF.

The V call is TRBV9, the J call TRBJ2-3; TRBD2 might be the D (6 bases). Trimming took off 3 bases at V and 6 bases at J, with 11 bases between the two ends. This CDR3 spans 13 amino acids. Germline V lookup: CDR1 SGDLS, CDR2 YYNGEE. CDR3 sequence (DNA): TGTGCCAGCAGCGACGAGCTAGCGGATACGCAGTATTTT. This gives the protein CASSDELADTQYF.

This chain links TRBV27 with TRBJ1-1; TRBD1 is a possible D gene (5 bases). Trimming left V 6 bases short and J 4 bases short, with 12 bases between. Germline CDR1 is MNHEY and CDR2 is SMNVEV (reference sequence). The length of the CDR3 is 13 residues. CDR3 sequence reads: CASRPGGITEAFF. In nucleotides, the CDR3 is TGTGCCAGCAGGCCTGGGGGGATCACTGAAGCTTTCTTT.

The chain has TRBV7-9 and TRBJ2-2, with a tentative D call TRBD1 (8 bases). The germline V gene encodes CDR1 SEHNR and CDR2 FQNEAQ (reference sequence). The V end was cut by 7 bases, the J end by 3 bases, with 18 bases between. This CDR3 contains 16 residues. The CDR3 nucleotides are TGTGCCAGCACCGGACAGGGACTAACATACACCGGGGAGCTGTTTTTT. This encodes CASTGQGLTYTGELFF. Together with reference TRBV7-9 and TRBJ2-2, the CDR3 gives the full variable domain: DTGVSQNPRHKITKRGQNVTFRCDPISEHNRLYWYRQTLGQGPEFLTYFQNEAQLEKSRLLSDRFSAERPKGSFSTLEIQRTEQGDSAMYLCASTGQGLTYTGELFFGEGSRLTVL.

The chain recombines TRBV6-5 with TRBJ2-5; D might be TRBD1 (6 bases). V lost 0 bases, J lost 3 bases, and 8 bases lay in between. Germline V gene lookup returns CDR1 MNHEY and CDR2 SVGAGI. This CDR3 comprises 14 residues. CDR3 amino acids: CASSYSGAEETQYF. In DNA form, the CDR3 reads TGTGCCAGCAGTTACTCGGGGGCCGAAGAGACCCAGTACTTC.